These T cell receptor beta chains were read from a single sample in a study of CD8 T cells in ankylosing spondylitis. TCRdb redid the calling of the 5' RACE reads with MiXCR, one entry per CDR3 protein. The profile shows hundreds of thousands of distinct CDR3 sequences, about 15% of them singletons. The sequencing input was blood, either unsorted or a sorted T cell fraction (not recorded which). The receptors come from a male donor with ankylosing spondylitis. Each CDR3 is given with its conserved first and last residue. A D gene is named only where the DNA matches it firmly. Only some rows state a clone size, as once, few, many or a class for expanded clones.

few	TRBV27	.	17	TRBJ2-6	TGTGCCAGCAGTTTAGGGGTAGGACTCTCTGGGGCCAACGTCCTGACTTTC	CASSLGVGLSGANVLTF
.	TRBV20-1	.	12	TRBJ1-2	TGCAGTGCCGGAGAGATCTTCTATGGCTACACCTTC	CSAGEIFYGYTF
.	TRBV10-3	TRBD2	15	TRBJ2-3	TGTGCCATCAGGGCCGTCGGGGGGGCCCCAGATACGCAGTATTTT	CAIRAVGGAPDTQYF
.	TRBV4-1	.	15	TRBJ2-5	TGCGCCAGCAGCCAAGAACACAGGGCGGCCGAGACCCAGTACTTC	CASSQEHRAAETQYF
few	TRBV6-1	.	13	TRBJ2-1	TGTGCCTCCCGGACGGGACTTACCAATGAGCAGTTCTTC	CASRTGLTNEQFF
few	TRBV12-3/TRBV12-4	.	14	TRBJ1-1	TGTGCCAGCAGTACCAGGGCGGGGAAGTCTGAAGCTTTCTTT	CASSTRAGKSEAFF
.	TRBV12-3/TRBV12-4	.	13	TRBJ1-1	TGTGCCAGCAGTTTAGGGGGTGCCACTGAAGCTTTCTTT	CASSLGGATEAFF
.	TRBV6-1	.	18	TRBJ1-1	TGTGCCAGCAGCAGACAATCGGGCGGATCTGAGGTCCGAACTGAAGCTTTCTTT	CASSRQSGGSEVRTEAFF
.	TRBV20-1	TRBD2	15	TRBJ2-3	TGCAGTGCTAGAGGGCCTAGCGGAAGCACAGATACGCAGTATTTT	CSARGPSGSTDTQYF
.	TRBV20-1	.	12	TRBJ2-3	TGCAGTGCCCCGGATGGTGGTAGTTTGAATTATTTT	CSAPDGGSLNYF
.	TRBV5-1	TRBD1	15	TRBJ1-1	TGCGCCAGCAGCCGAGATTTGACAGGGGGCACTGAAGCTTTCTTT	CASSRDLTGGTEAFF
few	TRBV18	.	13	TRBJ2-3	TGTGCCAGCTCACAGCAAGCCACAGATACGCAGTATTTT	CASSQQATDTQYF
.	TRBV6-5	TRBD1	14	TRBJ1-1	TGTGCCAGCAGTTACGACAGGGGTAGGACTGAAGCTTTCTTT	CASSYDRGRTEAFF
few	TRBV18	.	14	TRBJ1-5	TGTGCCAGCTCACCTTCAGGTTTCAATCAGCCCCAGCATTTT	CASSPSGFNQPQHF
many	TRBV4-3	.	14	TRBJ1-5	TGCGCCAGCAGCCAATCTTATAGCAATCAGCCCCAGCATTTT	CASSQSYSNQPQHF
.	TRBV6-1	.	14	TRBJ1-2	TGTGCCAGCAGTAATTTGACACCACCATATGGCTACACCTTC	CASSNLTPPYGYTF
.	TRBV4-2	.	15	TRBJ1-6	TGTGCCAGCAGCCCTGTGGGGCAGATGAATTCACCCCTCCACTTT	CASSPVGQMNSPLHF
.	TRBV20-1	.	11	TRBJ2-7	TGCAGTGCTACCCCCCCTTACGAGCAGTACTTC	CSATPPYEQYF